These 19 T cell receptor beta chains were all obtained from the same sample, sequenced in a study of human thymus T cells. Profiled with immunoSEQ multiplex PCR; TCRdb holds only in-frame clones, not every one. The repertoire holds tens of thousands of clones, with 94% as singletons. Sequencing was performed on blood. The receptor source for this set is a boy less than two years old with a congenital heart defect but otherwise immunologically healthy.

The chain links TRBV5-4 to TRBJ1-3, with TRBD1 matching over 7 bases. Trimming removed 4 bases from V and 5 bases from J; junction bases left unmatched: 6. This CDR3 has 14 amino acids. Looked up from germline, CDR1 is SGHNT and CDR2 is YYREEE (reference sequence). CDR3: CASSAQGRRNTIYF. The DNA for the CDR3 is TGTGCCAGCAGCGCACAGGGGAGGAGAAACACCATATATTTT.

The CDR3 DNA follows: TGTGCCAGCAGCGAAGAGCTAGCGGGGGGGGAAGAGACCCAGTACTTC. Amino acids: CASSEELAGGEETQYF. This chain links TRBV9 with TRBJ2-5; 12 bases align to TRBD2. The CDR3 has 16 residues. In germline, CDR1 is SGDLS, CDR2 YYNGEE. V was pared by 3 bases and J by 3 bases, with 6 bases of the junction left unmatched.

V gene TRBV28 combines with J gene TRBJ1-4, with D maybe TRBD1 (5 bases). Trimming removed 7 bases at V and 4 bases at J, with 13 bases between. Germline V gene sequence: CDR1 MDHEN, CDR2 SYDVKM. This CDR3 has 14 residues. CDR3 residues: CASMPGTFNEKLFF. DNA of the CDR3: TGTGCCAGCATGCCCGGGACCTTTAATGAAAAACTGTTTTTT.

The chain couples TRBV4-1 to TRBJ1-2, with 7 bases aligning to TRBD1. This CDR3 has 13 amino acids. The ends lost 6 bases at V and 1 base at J; junction bases unmatched: 2. The V gene's germline CDR1 is MGHRA and CDR2 YSYEKL. CDR3 coding DNA: TGCGCCAGCAGGGGACAGATTAACTATGGCTACACCTTC. This sequence encodes CASRGQINYGYTF.

The sample holds a few counts of this clone. The chain couples TRBV30 to TRBJ1-1; tentatively, D is TRBD1 (5 bases). V gave up 0 bases and J gave up 0 bases, with 11 bases separating them. CDR1 is GTSNPN and CDR2 is SVGIG in the germline V gene (reference sequence). This CDR3 contains 15 residues. The CDR3 DNA sequence: TGTGCCTGGAGTGTGGGAGGGGCCCTGAACACTGAAGCTTTCTTT. Its protein is CAWSVGGALNTEAFF.

V and J are TRBV5-1 and TRBJ1-1, with D uncertain. The CDR3 loop spans 15 amino acids. The germline V and J ends were trimmed by 0 bases and 6 bases, with 15 bases remaining between them. Germline-derived CDR1 and CDR2 are SGHRS and YFSETQ. The CDR3 is CASSLVGRPLAEAFF. The CDR3 bases are TGCGCCAGCAGCTTGGTGGGCCGACCTTTGGCTGAAGCTTTCTTT.

This clone was detected once. The genes are TRBV10-3 and TRBJ2-3; tentative D call: TRBD1 (5 bases). The CDR3 is 15 amino acids. The germline CDR1 and CDR2 sequences are ENHRY and SYGVKD. With 0 bases removed from V and 1 base from J, the gap between germline ends came to 8 bases. The CDR3 loop is CAISESFRGTDTQYF. The CDR3 nucleotides read TGTGCCATCAGTGAGTCGTTCAGGGGCACAGATACGCAGTATTTT.

This chain connects TRBV5-1 to TRBJ2-5; perhaps TRBD2 as D (6 bases). In germline, CDR1 is SGHRS, CDR2 YFSETQ. The CDR3 has 13 residues. Trimming removed 2 bases from V and 8 bases from J, with 13 bases in between. The CDR3 sequence is CASSFGGAQTQYF. In DNA, the CDR3 is TGCGCCAGCAGCTTTGGAGGGGCCCAAACCCAGTACTTC.

This chain uses TRBV11-2 with TRBJ2-5; D unresolved. Germline V gene data show CDR1 as SGHAT and CDR2 as FQNNGV. The CDR3 sequence is 14 residues long. V dropped 6 bases and J dropped 2 bases, with 13 bases sitting between them. The CDR3 loop reads CASRILVGQETQYF. The DNA for the CDR3 is TGTGCCAGCAGGATACTGGTGGGGCAAGAGACCCAGTACTTC.

This chain uses TRBV10-2 with TRBJ2-3, with 7 bases fitting TRBD2. CDR1 is WSHSY and CDR2 is SAAADI in the germline V gene. The V gene end was trimmed by 0 bases and the J gene end by 2 bases; junction bases not matched to a gene: 5. This CDR3 is built from 16 residues. This CDR3 reads CASSESPSGVTDTQYF. The CDR3 DNA reads TGCGCCAGCAGTGAGTCGCCGAGCGGGGTCACAGATACGCAGTATTTT.

The chain employs TRBV5-4 and TRBJ2-1; TRBD1 or TRBD2 may be the D gene (5 bases each). V was shortened by 0 bases and J by 9 bases, with 16 bases between the two germline ends. This CDR3 region has 15 residues. Germline V gives CDR1 SGHNT, CDR2 YYREEE (reference sequence). The CDR3 loop is CASSLETALGVEQFF. The DNA for the CDR3 is TGTGCCAGCAGCTTGGAGACTGCACTGGGGGTTGAGCAGTTCTTC.

V and J are TRBV13 and TRBJ2-3; TRBD2 matches 7 bases. V shed 0 bases, J shed 2 bases, and the junction held 5 bases outside the gene matches. Germline CDR1 PRHDT, CDR2 FYEKMQ (reference sequence). The CDR3 covers 16 residues. Here the CDR3 reads CASSLGTSWYTDTQYF. CDR3 nucleotide sequence: TGTGCCAGCAGCTTAGGGACTAGCTGGTACACAGATACGCAGTATTTT. The whole variable domain, remainder taken from reference TRBV13 and TRBJ2-3, is AAGVIQSPRHLIKEKRETATLKCYPIPRHDTVYWYQQGPGQDPQFLISFYEKMQSDKGSIPDRFSAQQFSDYHSELNMSSLELGDSALYFCASSLGTSWYTDTQYFGPGTRLTVL.

CDR3 sequence (DNA): TGTGCCTGGAGGACAGGGGGCTACGAGCAGTACTTC. This encodes CAWRTGGYEQYF. The rearrangement joins TRBV30 to TRBJ2-7, with 9 bases fitting TRBD1. Germline assignment: CDR1 GTSNPN and CDR2 SVGIG (reference sequence). The CDR3 loop spans 12 amino acids. After removal of 3 bases from V and 3 bases from J, the junction contained 0 bases not matched to a gene.

The chain joins TRBV11-3 to TRBJ2-7; 10 bases are shared with TRBD2. Germline V gives CDR1 SGHNT, CDR2 YENEEA. The ends lost 1 base at V and 5 bases at J; junction bases unmatched: 5. The CDR3 contains 15 residues. The DNA for the CDR3 is TGTGCCAGCAGCTTAGCCCTAGCGGGGGACCACGAGCAGTACTTC. This sequence encodes CASSLALAGDHEQYF.

CDR3 in amino acids: CASSPLSRENIQYF. The CDR3 bases are TGTGCCAGCTCACCACTATCAAGGGAAAACATTCAGTACTTC. This chain joins TRBV18 and TRBJ2-4; no definite D call. This CDR3 comprises 14 residues. Germline V gene sequence: CDR1 KGHSH, CDR2 LQKENI. V was trimmed by 1 base and J by 5 bases, leaving 9 bases between them.

For the CDR3, the DNA is TGTGCCAGCAGCTTAAAAACTCGGGCTAACTATGGCTACACCTTC. Amino acid sequence: CASSLKTRANYGYTF. V is TRBV11-3 and J is TRBJ1-2; D uncertain. This CDR3 contains 15 residues. Trimming pared 2 bases from V and 0 bases from J, leaving 10 bases between. Germline CDR1 is SGHNT and CDR2 is YENEEA.

The chain recombines TRBV6-5 with TRBJ2-3; 8 bases map to TRBD2. This CDR3 contains 15 residues. Germline CDR1 MNHEY, CDR2 SVGAGI. After removal of 2 bases from V and 8 bases from J, the junction contained 9 bases not matched to a gene. CDR3 in amino acids: CASSYAGGAVATQYF. In DNA, the CDR3 is TGTGCCAGCAGTTACGCCGGGGGGGCCGTAGCTACGCAGTATTTT.

The chain has TRBV4-1 and TRBJ2-7; D might be TRBD2 (5 bases). The CDR3 runs 15 residues. Trimming left V 5 bases short and J 7 bases short, with 21 bases between. The germline CDR1 and CDR2 sequences are MGHRA and YSYEKL. The CDR3 spells CASSFEGGGGMEQYF. In nucleotides, the CDR3 is TGCGCCAGCAGCTTCGAAGGAGGTGGAGGAATGGAGCAGTACTTC.

The J gene is TRBJ1-1, the V gene TRBV15, with D perhaps TRBD1 (5 bases). The germline CDR1 and CDR2 sequences are LNHNV and YYDKDF (reference sequence). The V and J ends lost 3 bases and 6 bases respectively, with 14 bases between them. The CDR3 covers 14 residues. The CDR3, as DNA: TGTGCCACCAGCAGGCGGCAGGGAGGCGCTGAAGCTTTCTTT. Translation gives CATSRRQGGAEAFF.